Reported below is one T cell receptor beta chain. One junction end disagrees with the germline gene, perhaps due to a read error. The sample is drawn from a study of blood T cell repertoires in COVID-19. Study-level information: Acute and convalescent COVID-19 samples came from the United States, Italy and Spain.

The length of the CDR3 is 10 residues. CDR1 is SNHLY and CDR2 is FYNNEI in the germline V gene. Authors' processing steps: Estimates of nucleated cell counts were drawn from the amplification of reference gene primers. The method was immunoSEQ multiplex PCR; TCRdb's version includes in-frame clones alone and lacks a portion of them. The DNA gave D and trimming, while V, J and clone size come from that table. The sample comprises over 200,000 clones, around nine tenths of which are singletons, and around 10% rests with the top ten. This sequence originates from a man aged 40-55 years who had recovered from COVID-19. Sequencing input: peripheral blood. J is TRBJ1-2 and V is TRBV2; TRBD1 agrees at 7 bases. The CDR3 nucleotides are TGTGCCAGCAGCTATTCGGGACAGCTCTTC. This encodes CASSYSGQLF.